The 30 T cell receptor beta chains presented below share a single source sample, sequenced in a study of blood T cell repertoires in COVID-19 (dated by TCRdb to the early 2020s). Libraries were constructed by the immunoSEQ multiplex PCR assay. TCRdb limited this immuneACCESS table to in-frame rearrangements with V and J called. A share of clones is missing; checked studies link under half to unresolved V genes, and the rest is unexplained. The sample data list about 98,000 clones, and around 81% of these were observed just once. The ten largest clones capture 3.5% to 5% of the sample. The sequenced sample was peripheral blood. The receptors derive from a man aged 55-75 years with acute or convalescent COVID-19.

The chain uses TRBV2 and TRBJ1-6; the match to TRBD1 covers 7 bases. The CDR3 sequence is 15 residues long. Germline assignment: CDR1 SNHLY and CDR2 FYNNEI. The V gene end was trimmed by 10 bases and the J gene end by 10 bases; junction bases not matched to a gene: 16. The CDR3 is CATKPPDRVESPLHF. CDR3 DNA: TGTGCCACCAAACCCCCCGACAGGGTTGAGTCACCCCTCCACTTT.

The J gene is TRBJ2-2, the V gene TRBV7-3; 7 bases fit TRBD2. This CDR3 contains 16 residues. CDR1 and CDR2 (germline): SGHTA, FQGTGA. The V and J ends lost 5 bases and 6 bases, in that order; junction bases with no gene match: 12. The CDR3 sequence: CASSPRGGVVPGELFF. CDR3 DNA: TGTGCCAGCAGCCCCCGTGGGGGGGTGGTCCCCGGGGAGCTGTTTTTT.

This rearrangement joins TRBV7-2 to TRBJ2-5; TRBD2 aligns across 14 bases. The V gene's germline CDR1 is SGHTA and CDR2 FQGNSA. The CDR3 sequence is 18 residues long. The V segment lost 4 bases and the J segment 2 bases; nucleotides outside the gene matches: 9. Written as DNA, the CDR3 is TGTGCCAGCAGCTCAAGACTAGCGGGAGGGCCGCAGCAAGAGACCCAGTACTTC. It specifies CASSSRLAGGPQQETQYF.

V is TRBV4-1 and J is TRBJ1-1; D not resolved. Germline CDR1 and CDR2: MGHRA and YSYEKL. V was clipped by 0 bases and J by 1 base, with 9 bases between them. CDR3 length equals 15 residues. The CDR3 nucleotides are TGCGCCAGCAGCCAAGATCGGGGTGGGAACACTGAAGCTTTCTTT. Amino acid sequence: CASSQDRGGNTEAFF.

The V and J genes are TRBV7-8 and TRBJ1-2; TRBD1 matches 9 bases. Germline loops: CDR1 SGHVS, CDR2 FQNEAQ. Losses at the gene ends were 7 bases for V and 7 bases for J; bases not matched to a gene: 10. This CDR3 has 14 residues. The CDR3 DNA reads TGTGCCAGCACCCCTCTGATGACAGGGGGTGGCTACACCTTC. This gives the protein CASTPLMTGGGYTF.

The chain recombines TRBV5-1 with TRBJ1-5; 8 nucleotides line up with TRBD1. Losses at the gene ends were 4 bases for V and 4 bases for J; bases not matched to a gene: 10. This CDR3 spans 16 amino acids. Germline values: CDR1 SGHRS, CDR2 YFSETQ. The CDR3 DNA sequence: TGCGCCAGCAGCCTGAATACAGGGGGGGGAAATCAGCCCCAGCATTTT. This encodes CASSLNTGGGNQPQHF.

This clone was seen a handful of times. The gene calls are TRBV6-1 and TRBJ2-7; the match to TRBD1 covers 8 bases. Germline trimming cut 1 base from V and 7 bases from J; bases unmatched to any gene: 6. CDR1 and CDR2 from the germline V gene are MNHNS and SASEGT. This CDR3 spans 14 amino acids. This chain's CDR3 is CASSEGTGFGEQYF. DNA for the CDR3: TGTGCCAGCAGTGAAGGGACAGGGTTTGGGGAGCAGTACTTC.

The chain links TRBV2 to TRBJ1-2, with 10 bases lining up with TRBD1. CDR1 and CDR2 (germline): SNHLY, FYNNEI. This CDR3 has 15 amino acids. Trimming at V came to 4 bases and at J to 6 bases, leaving 8 bases not matched to a gene. The CDR3, as DNA: TGTGCCAGCAGTGGAGGGACAGGGGTAATTAATGGCTACACCTTC. Protein: CASSGGTGVINGYTF.

CDR3 sequence reads: CASSSPGRDGYTF. DNA for the CDR3: TGTGCCAGCAGCTCGCCCGGGAGGGACGGCTACACCTTC. The chain links TRBV7-9 to TRBJ1-2, with D perhaps matching TRBD1 (5 bases). CDR3 length equals 13 residues. The germline CDR1 and CDR2 sequences are SEHNR and FQNEAQ (reference sequence). Trimming took 4 bases from V and 8 from J, leaving 14 bases between them.

The J gene is TRBJ2-7, the V gene TRBV6-6; unclear D gene. Germline loops: CDR1 MNHNY, CDR2 SVGAGI (reference sequence). The CDR3 length is 12 residues. V was trimmed by 5 bases and J by 2 bases, leaving 7 bases between them. CDR3 nucleotide sequence: TGTGCCAGCAGTCCTAATCCCTACGAGCAGTACGTC. Translating it yields CASSPNPYEQYV.

The chain is built from TRBV11-2 and TRBJ2-1; D may be TRBD2 (7 bases). Trimming took off 3 bases at V and 7 bases at J, with 10 bases between the two ends. The CDR3 has 13 amino acids. Germline loops: CDR1 SGHAT, CDR2 FQNNGV. The CDR3 DNA is TGTGCCAGCAGCTTTGCGGGGGCAAATGAGCAGTTCTTC. Translation gives CASSFAGANEQFF.

J is TRBJ2-5 and V is TRBV7-9, with a weak D call TRBD1 (6 bases). Trimming stripped 5 bases from V and 6 bases from J, with 13 bases between. CDR1 SEHNR and CDR2 FQNEAQ come from the germline V gene (reference sequence). The CDR3 covers 13 residues. For the CDR3, the DNA is TGTGCCAGCAGCATCCAACAGGGTCAGACCCAGTACTTC. This codes for CASSIQQGQTQYF.

The V call is TRBV5-4, the J call TRBJ1-6, with 7 bases aligning to TRBD1. The V gene end was trimmed by 3 bases and the J gene end by 10 bases; junction bases not matched to a gene: 10. This CDR3 contains 15 residues. Germline CDR1 is SGHNT and CDR2 is YYREEE (reference sequence). CDR3 region: CASSSKDRVRSPLHF. The CDR3 DNA is TGTGCCAGCAGCTCGAAAGACAGGGTGCGGTCACCCCTCCACTTT.

This clone is a singleton in its sample. The rearrangement links TRBV12-3 or TRBV12-4 to TRBJ1-3, with D perhaps TRBD1 (5 bases). This CDR3 region has 13 residues. Trimming pared 6 bases from V and 2 bases from J, leaving 8 bases between. The CDR3 loop reads CASSGTAGNTIYF. The CDR3 bases are TGTGCCAGCAGCGGGACTGCTGGAAACACCATATATTTT.

The V gene is TRBV11-2, the J gene TRBJ2-2; D is undetermined. The CDR3 sequence is 14 residues long. Germline loops: CDR1 SGHAT, CDR2 FQNNGV. Trimming shortened V by 5 bases and J by 5 bases, and 12 bases separated the two germline ends. The CDR3 DNA sequence: TGTGCCAGCAGCCCCACGCGTTCGACCGGGGAGCTGTTTTTT. Translating gives CASSPTRSTGELFF.

This sequence joins TRBV19 and TRBJ1-1; 8 bases line up with TRBD1. From germline, CDR1 is LNHDA and CDR2 SQIVND (reference sequence). This CDR3 is built from 15 residues. Trimming took 7 bases from V and 0 from J; bases not matched to a gene: 7. The CDR3 sequence: CASISTGGLNTEAFF. The DNA for the CDR3 is TGTGCCAGTATTAGTACAGGGGGGTTGAACACTGAAGCTTTCTTT.

This clone was observed a handful of times. This chain joins TRBV6-4 and TRBJ2-3; TRBD2 aligns across 11 bases. Per germline, CDR1 MRHNA and CDR2 SNTAGT. The length of the CDR3 is 15 residues. The V segment lost 0 bases and the J segment 4 bases; nucleotides outside the gene matches: 0. CDR3 region: CASSDSSGGADTQYF. The CDR3 DNA follows: TGTGCCAGCAGTGACTCTAGCGGGGGGGCAGATACGCAGTATTTT.

V is TRBV9 and J is TRBJ1-6, with D perhaps matching TRBD1 (5 bases). The V gene's germline CDR1 is SGDLS and CDR2 YYNGEE. This CDR3 is built from 14 residues. The V end lost 3 bases, the J end lost 9 bases, and 13 bases lay between the germline ends. CDR3 sequence reads: CASSAGQVRSPLHF. DNA for the CDR3: TGTGCCAGCAGCGCCGGACAAGTTCGTTCACCCCTCCACTTT.

The chain combines TRBV12-3 or TRBV12-4 with TRBJ2-1; 7 bases fit TRBD2. CDR3 length: 13 residues. The V and J ends lost 7 bases and 6 bases, in that order; junction bases with no gene match: 6. The DNA for the CDR3 is TGTGCCAGCAAGCGGGGATTGTCCAATGAGCAGTTCTTC. It yields the protein CASKRGLSNEQFF.

The chain joins TRBV5-4 to TRBJ2-3; possibly TRBD1 for D (6 bases). The CDR3 consists of 14 residues. The V end lost 0 bases, the J end lost 4 bases, and 9 bases lay between the germline ends. Germline loops: CDR1 SGHNT, CDR2 YYREEE (reference sequence). CDR3 nucleotides: TGTGCCAGCAGCTTGGGGGGGCGGGCAGATACGCAGTATTTT. Protein sequence: CASSLGGRADTQYF.

The rearrangement joins TRBV19 to TRBJ1-3, with D possibly matching TRBD1 (6 bases). CDR3 size: 16 residues. CDR1 and CDR2 (germline): LNHDA, SQIVND (reference sequence). V dropped 4 bases and J dropped 0 bases, with 13 bases sitting between them. The CDR3 region is CASSKDSRTSGNTIYF. The CDR3 bases are TGTGCCAGTAGTAAGGACAGCCGTACCTCTGGAAACACCATATATTTT.

This chain uses TRBV11-2 with TRBJ1-1, with a tentative D call TRBD1 (5 bases). This CDR3 has 12 amino acids. V lost 2 bases and J lost 11, with 12 bases in between. CDR1 and CDR2 (germline): SGHAT, FQNNGV. CDR3 nucleotide sequence: TGTGCCAGCAGCTTAAAATGGGGGGAGGCTTTCTTT. This encodes CASSLKWGEAFF.

Note on this clone: The germline gene is not matched at one end of the junction; a read error may be the cause. The chain combines TRBV6-5 with TRBJ1-2, with unresolved D. Germline CDR1 is MNHEY and CDR2 is SVGAGI. The CDR3 totals 15 residues. CDR3 protein: CASSYSTASKYGYTF. DNA of the CDR3: TGTGCCAGCAGTTACTCTACAGCCTCTAAATATGGCTACACCTTC.

The V and J genes are TRBV18 and TRBJ1-4, with 8 bases that match TRBD1. The ends lost 4 bases at V and 7 bases at J; junction bases unmatched: 8. Per the germline V gene, CDR1 is KGHSH and CDR2 is LQKENI. This CDR3 is 15 amino acids long. The CDR3 nucleotides read TGTGCCAGCTCACGAGACACAGGGGGAGGTGAAAAACTGTTTTTT. Protein product: CASSRDTGGGEKLFF.

The V call is TRBV5-1, the J call TRBJ2-5, with 7 bases aligning to TRBD1. The CDR3 is 14 residues long. CDR1 SGHRS and CDR2 YFSETQ come from the germline V gene. V was pared by 4 bases and J by 2 bases, with 5 bases of the junction left unmatched. This chain's CDR3 is CASSPTGTQETQYF. The CDR3 nucleotides read TGCGCCAGCAGCCCGACAGGGACGCAAGAGACCCAGTACTTC.

V gene TRBV19 combines with J gene TRBJ2-1; 12 positions agree with TRBD2. Germline V lookup: CDR1 LNHDA, CDR2 SQIVND (reference sequence). The CDR3 length is 16 residues. With 7 bases clipped from V and 4 bases from J, the junction kept 8 bases outside the gene matches. The CDR3 region is CASTPSGRAGYNEQFF. The CDR3 DNA follows: TGTGCCAGTACCCCTAGCGGGAGGGCCGGATACAATGAGCAGTTCTTC. Using reference TRBV19 and TRBJ2-1 for the parts outside the CDR3, the full variable domain is DGGITQSPKYLFRKEGQNVTLSCEQNLNHDAMYWYRQDPGQGLRLIYYSQIVNDFQKGDIAEGYSVSREKKESFPLTVTSAQKNPTAFYLCASTPSGRAGYNEQFFGPGTRLTVL.

This CDR3 is CASSDQNGKLFF. The CDR3 DNA reads as TGTGCCAGCAGTGACCAGAACGGGAAACTGTTTTTT. This chain links TRBV6-4 with TRBJ1-4; D gene uncertain. Per germline, CDR1 MRHNA and CDR2 SNTAGT. The CDR3 is made up of 12 amino acids. V lost 2 bases, J lost 11 bases, and 9 bases lay in between.

The chain joins TRBV3-1 (or the pseudogene TRBV3-2) to TRBJ1-2; 11 positions match TRBD1. CDR1 LGHDT and CDR2 YNNKEL come from the germline V gene (reference sequence). After removal of 5 bases from V and 9 bases from J, the junction contained 8 bases not matched to a gene. The CDR3 totals 14 residues. CDR3 sequence: CASSDPGQGASYTF. CDR3 nucleotide sequence: TGTGCCAGCAGCGATCCCGGACAGGGGGCGAGCTACACCTTC.

The V call is TRBV27, the J call TRBJ1-1, with 7 positions matching TRBD1. There are 14 residues in the CDR3. CDR1 MNHEY and CDR2 SMNVEV come from the germline V gene (reference sequence). The ends lost 8 bases at V and 3 bases at J; junction bases unmatched: 9. The CDR3 loop reads CASLTPGGYTEAFF. The CDR3 DNA reads as TGTGCCAGCTTAACCCCAGGGGGATACACTGAAGCTTTCTTT.

This chain links TRBV29-1 with TRBJ2-5, with 7 bases matching TRBD1. After removal of 1 base from V and 4 bases from J, the junction contained 6 bases not matched to a gene. Germline CDR1 is SQVTM and CDR2 is ANQGSEA. The CDR3 has 14 amino acids. The CDR3 DNA is TGCAGCGTTGAAGCTGAGAGGGGGCTAGAGACCCAGTACTTC. Its protein is CSVEAERGLETQYF.